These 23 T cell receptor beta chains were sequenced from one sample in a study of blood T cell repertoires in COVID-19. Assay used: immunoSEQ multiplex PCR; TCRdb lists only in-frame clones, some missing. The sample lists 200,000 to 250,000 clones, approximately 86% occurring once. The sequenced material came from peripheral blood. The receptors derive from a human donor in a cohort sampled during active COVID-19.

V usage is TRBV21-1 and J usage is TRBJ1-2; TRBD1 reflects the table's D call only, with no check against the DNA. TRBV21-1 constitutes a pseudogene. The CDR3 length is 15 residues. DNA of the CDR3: TGTGCCAGCAGCAAAGAAGGGGCAAAAGTATATGGCTACACCTTC. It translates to CASSKEGAKVYGYTF.

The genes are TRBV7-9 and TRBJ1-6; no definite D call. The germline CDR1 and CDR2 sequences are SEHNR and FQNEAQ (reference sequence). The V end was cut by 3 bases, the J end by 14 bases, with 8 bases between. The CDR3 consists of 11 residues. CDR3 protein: CASSLVGTLHF. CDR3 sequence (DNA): TGTGCCAGCAGCTTGGTGGGCACCCTCCACTTT. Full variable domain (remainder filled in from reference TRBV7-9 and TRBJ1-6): DTGVSQNPRHKITKRGQNVTFRCDPISEHNRLYWYRQTLGQGPEFLTYFQNEAQLEKSRLLSDRFSAERPKGSFSTLEIQRTEQGDSAMYLCASSLVGTLHFGNGTRLTVT.

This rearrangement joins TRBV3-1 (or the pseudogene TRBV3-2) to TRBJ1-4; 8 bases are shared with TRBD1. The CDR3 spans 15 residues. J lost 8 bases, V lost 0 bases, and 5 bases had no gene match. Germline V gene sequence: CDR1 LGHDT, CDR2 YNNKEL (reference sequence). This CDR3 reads CASSQEWTGREKLFF. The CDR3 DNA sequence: TGTGCCAGCAGCCAAGAATGGACAGGGAGGGAAAAACTGTTTTTT.

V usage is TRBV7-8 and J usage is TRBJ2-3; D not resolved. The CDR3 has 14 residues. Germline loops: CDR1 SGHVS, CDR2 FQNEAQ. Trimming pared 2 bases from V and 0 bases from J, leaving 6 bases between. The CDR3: CASSLQISTDTQYF. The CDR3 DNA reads TGTGCCAGCAGCTTACAGATTAGCACAGATACGCAGTATTTT.

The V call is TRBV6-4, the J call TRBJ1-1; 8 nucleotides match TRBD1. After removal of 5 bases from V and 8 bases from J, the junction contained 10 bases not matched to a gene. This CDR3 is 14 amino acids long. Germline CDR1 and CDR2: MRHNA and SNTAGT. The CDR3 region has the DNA TGTGCCAGCAGTATGGACAGGGCCGGTCGGGAAGCTTTCTTT. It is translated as CASSMDRAGREAFF.

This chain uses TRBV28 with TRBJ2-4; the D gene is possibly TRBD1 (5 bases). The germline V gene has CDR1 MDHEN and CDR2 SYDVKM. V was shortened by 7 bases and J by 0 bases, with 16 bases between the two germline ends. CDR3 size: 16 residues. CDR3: CASNPLGPLAKNIQYF. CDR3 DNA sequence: TGTGCCAGCAACCCCCTGGGGCCCTTAGCCAAAAACATTCAGTACTTC.

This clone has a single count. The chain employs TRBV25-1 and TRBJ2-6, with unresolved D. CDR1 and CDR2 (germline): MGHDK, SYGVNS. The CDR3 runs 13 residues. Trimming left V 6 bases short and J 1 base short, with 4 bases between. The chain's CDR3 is CASSPSGANVLTF. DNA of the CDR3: TGTGCCAGCAGCCCGTCTGGGGCCAACGTCCTGACTTTC. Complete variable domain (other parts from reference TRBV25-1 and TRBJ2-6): EADIYQTPRYLVIGTGKKITLECSQTMGHDKMYWYQQDPGMELHLIHYSYGVNSTEKGDLSSESTVSRIRTEHFPLTLESARPSHTSQYLCASSPSGANVLTFGAGSRLTVL.

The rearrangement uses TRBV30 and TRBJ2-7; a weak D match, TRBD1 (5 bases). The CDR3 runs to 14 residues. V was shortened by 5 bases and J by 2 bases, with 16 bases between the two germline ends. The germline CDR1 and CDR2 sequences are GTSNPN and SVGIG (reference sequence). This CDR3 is CAWAPWAGTYEQYF. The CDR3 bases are TGTGCCTGGGCCCCCTGGGCAGGGACCTACGAGCAGTACTTC. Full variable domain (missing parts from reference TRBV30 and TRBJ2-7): SQTIHQWPATLVQPVGSPLSLECTVEGTSNPNLYWYRQAAGRGLQLLFYSVGIGQISSEVPQNLSASRPQDRQFILSSKKLLLSDSGFYLCAWAPWAGTYEQYFGPGTRLTVT.

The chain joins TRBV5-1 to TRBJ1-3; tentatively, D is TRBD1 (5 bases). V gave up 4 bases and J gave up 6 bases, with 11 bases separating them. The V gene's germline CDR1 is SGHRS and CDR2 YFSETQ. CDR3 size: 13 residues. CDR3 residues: CASSGGEINTIYF. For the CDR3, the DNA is TGCGCCAGCAGCGGAGGGGAAATAAACACCATATATTTT.

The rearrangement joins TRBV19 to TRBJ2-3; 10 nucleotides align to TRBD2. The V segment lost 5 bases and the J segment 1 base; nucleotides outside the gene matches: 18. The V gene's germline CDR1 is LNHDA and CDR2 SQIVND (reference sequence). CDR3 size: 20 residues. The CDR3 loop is CASSPQASGSSSGRTDTQYF. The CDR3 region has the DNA TGTGCCAGTAGTCCCCAGGCTAGCGGGAGCTCCTCTGGTCGCACAGATACGCAGTATTTT. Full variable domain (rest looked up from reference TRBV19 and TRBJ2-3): DGGITQSPKYLFRKEGQNVTLSCEQNLNHDAMYWYRQDPGQGLRLIYYSQIVNDFQKGDIAEGYSVSREKKESFPLTVTSAQKNPTAFYLCASSPQASGSSSGRTDTQYFGPGTRLTVL.

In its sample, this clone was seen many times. This CDR3 is CASSLQGTSGRWEQFF. The CDR3 region has the DNA TGTGCCAGCAGTTTACAAGGGACTAGCGGGAGATGGGAACAGTTCTTC. The chain carries TRBV28 and TRBJ2-1; 14 bases align to TRBD2. The germline V gene encodes CDR1 MDHEN and CDR2 SYDVKM. This CDR3 spans 16 amino acids. V lost 2 bases, J lost 13 bases, and 10 bases stayed unmatched.

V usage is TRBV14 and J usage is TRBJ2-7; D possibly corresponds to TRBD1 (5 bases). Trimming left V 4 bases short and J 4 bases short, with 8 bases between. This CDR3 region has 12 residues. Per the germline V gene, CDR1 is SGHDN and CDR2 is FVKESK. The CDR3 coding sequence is TGTGCCAGCAGCCCAGGGTTTTACGAGCAGTACTTC. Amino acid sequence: CASSPGFYEQYF.

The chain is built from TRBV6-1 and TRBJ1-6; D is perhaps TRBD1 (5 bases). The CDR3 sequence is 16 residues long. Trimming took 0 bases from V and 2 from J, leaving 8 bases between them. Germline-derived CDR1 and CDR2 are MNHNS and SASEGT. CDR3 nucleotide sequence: TGTGCCAGCAGTGAAGCGGTAGGGGCCTATAATTCACCCCTCCACTTT. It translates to CASSEAVGAYNSPLHF.

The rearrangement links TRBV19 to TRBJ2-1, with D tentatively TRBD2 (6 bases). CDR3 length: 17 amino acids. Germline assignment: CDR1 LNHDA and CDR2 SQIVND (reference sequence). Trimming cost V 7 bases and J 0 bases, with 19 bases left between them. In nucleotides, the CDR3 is TGTGCCAGTAACACGGCAGGGAGGAGGGGCTCCTACAATGAGCAGTTCTTC. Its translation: CASNTAGRRGSYNEQFF.

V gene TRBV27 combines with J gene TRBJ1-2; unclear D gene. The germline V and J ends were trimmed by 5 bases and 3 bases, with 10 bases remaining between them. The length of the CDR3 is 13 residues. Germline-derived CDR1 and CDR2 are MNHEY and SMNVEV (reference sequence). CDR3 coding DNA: TGTGCCAGCAGTCAAAACGGGTACTATGGCTACACCTTC. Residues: CASSQNGYYGYTF.

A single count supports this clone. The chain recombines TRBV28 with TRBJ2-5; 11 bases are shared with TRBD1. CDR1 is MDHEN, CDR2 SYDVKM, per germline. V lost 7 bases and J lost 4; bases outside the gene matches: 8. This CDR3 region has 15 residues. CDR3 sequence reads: CASILDRGPGETQYF. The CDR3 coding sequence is TGTGCCAGCATCCTGGACAGGGGGCCAGGAGAGACCCAGTACTTC.

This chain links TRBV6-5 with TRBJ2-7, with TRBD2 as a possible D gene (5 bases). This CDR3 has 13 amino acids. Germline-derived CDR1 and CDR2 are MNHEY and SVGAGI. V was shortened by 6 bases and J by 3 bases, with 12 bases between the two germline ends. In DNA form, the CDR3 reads TGTGCCAGCAGGGAGGCAGCCTACTACGAGCAGTACTTC. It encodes CASREAAYYEQYF.

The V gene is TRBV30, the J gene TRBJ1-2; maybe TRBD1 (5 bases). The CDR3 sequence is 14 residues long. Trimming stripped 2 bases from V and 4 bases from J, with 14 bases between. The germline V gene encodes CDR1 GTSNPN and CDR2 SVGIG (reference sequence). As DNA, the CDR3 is TGTGCCTGGAGTTTGGGGGGGGATTCCTATGGCTACACCTTC. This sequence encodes CAWSLGGDSYGYTF.

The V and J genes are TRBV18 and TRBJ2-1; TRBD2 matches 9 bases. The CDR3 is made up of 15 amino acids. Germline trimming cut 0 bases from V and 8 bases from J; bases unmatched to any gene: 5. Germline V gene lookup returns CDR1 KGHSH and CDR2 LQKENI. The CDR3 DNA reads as TGTGCCAGCTCACCACCTAGCGGGAGTTGGCATGAGCAGTTCTTC. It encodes CASSPPSGSWHEQFF.

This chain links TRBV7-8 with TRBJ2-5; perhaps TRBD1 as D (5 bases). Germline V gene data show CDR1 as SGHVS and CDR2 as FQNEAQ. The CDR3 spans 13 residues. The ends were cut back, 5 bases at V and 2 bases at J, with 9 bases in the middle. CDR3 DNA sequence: TGTGCCAGCAGCACAGGCAAACAAGAGACCCAGTACTTC. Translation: CASSTGKQETQYF.

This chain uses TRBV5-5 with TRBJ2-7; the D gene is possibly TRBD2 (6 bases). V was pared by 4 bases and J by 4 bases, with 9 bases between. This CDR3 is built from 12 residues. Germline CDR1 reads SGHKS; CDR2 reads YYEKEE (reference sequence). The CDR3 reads CASSRLGYEQYF. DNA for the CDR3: TGTGCCAGCAGCAGACTAGGATACGAGCAGTACTTC.

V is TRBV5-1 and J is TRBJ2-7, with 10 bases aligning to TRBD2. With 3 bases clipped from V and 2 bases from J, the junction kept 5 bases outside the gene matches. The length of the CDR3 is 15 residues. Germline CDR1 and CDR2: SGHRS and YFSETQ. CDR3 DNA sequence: TGCGCCAGCAGCTGGAATAGCGGGGGGCCCTACGAGCAGTACTTC. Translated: CASSWNSGGPYEQYF. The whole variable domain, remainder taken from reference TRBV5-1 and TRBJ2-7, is KAGVTQTPRYLIKTRGQQVTLSCSPISGHRSVSWYQQTPGQGLQFLFEYFSETQRNKGNFPGRFSGRQFSNSRSEMNVSTLELGDSALYLCASSWNSGGPYEQYFGPGTRLTVT.

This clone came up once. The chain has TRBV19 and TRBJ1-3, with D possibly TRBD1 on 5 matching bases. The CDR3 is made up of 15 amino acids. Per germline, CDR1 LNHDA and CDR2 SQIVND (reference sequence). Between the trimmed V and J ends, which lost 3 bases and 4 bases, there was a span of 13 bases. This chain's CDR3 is CASSIGGFSGNTIYF. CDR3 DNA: TGTGCCAGTAGTATCGGGGGGTTCTCCGGAAACACCATATATTTT.